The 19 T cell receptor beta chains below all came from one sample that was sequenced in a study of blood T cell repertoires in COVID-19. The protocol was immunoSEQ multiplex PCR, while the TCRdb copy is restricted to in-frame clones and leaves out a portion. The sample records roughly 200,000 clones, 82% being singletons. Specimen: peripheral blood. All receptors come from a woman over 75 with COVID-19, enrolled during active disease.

CDR3 in amino acids: CASTPGGGSNEQYF. CDR3 nucleotide sequence: TGTGCCAGCACCCCCGGAGGCGGGAGTAACGAGCAGTACTTC. This chain uses TRBV7-9 with TRBJ2-7; 7 bases map to TRBD2. The CDR3 extends over 14 amino acids. Trimming cost V 7 bases and J 5 bases; bases outside gene matches: 11. Germline V gene sequence: CDR1 SEHNR, CDR2 FQNEAQ (reference sequence).

This CDR3 is CASSLETGGVRKLFF. The CDR3 region has the DNA TGTGCCAGCAGCTTGGAAACAGGGGGCGTCCGAAAACTGTTTTTT. The chain recombines TRBV5-4 with TRBJ1-4; 9 nucleotides agree with TRBD1. CDR1 and CDR2 from the germline V gene are SGHNT and YYREEE (reference sequence). The CDR3 has 15 amino acids. J was trimmed by 10 bases and V by 0 bases; bases with no gene match: 7.

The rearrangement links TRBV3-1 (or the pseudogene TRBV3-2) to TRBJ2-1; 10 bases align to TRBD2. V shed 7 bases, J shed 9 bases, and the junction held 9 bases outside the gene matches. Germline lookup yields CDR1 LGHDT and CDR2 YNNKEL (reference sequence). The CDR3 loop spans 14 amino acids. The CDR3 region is CASTSSGRMGEQFF. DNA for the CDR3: TGTGCCAGCACCTCTAGCGGGAGAATGGGTGAGCAGTTCTTC.

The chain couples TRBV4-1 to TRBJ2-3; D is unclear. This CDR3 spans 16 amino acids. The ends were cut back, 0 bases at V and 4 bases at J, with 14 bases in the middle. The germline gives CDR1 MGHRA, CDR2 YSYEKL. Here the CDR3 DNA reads TGCGCCAGCAGCCAAGATCAACTCTTCAGGCCAGATACGCAGTATTTT. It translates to CASSQDQLFRPDTQYF.

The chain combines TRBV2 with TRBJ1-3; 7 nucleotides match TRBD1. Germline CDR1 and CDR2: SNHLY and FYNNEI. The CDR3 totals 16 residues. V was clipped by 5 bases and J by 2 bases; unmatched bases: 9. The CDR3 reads CASSRTGWQTGNTIYF. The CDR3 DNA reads TGTGCCAGCAGTAGGACAGGATGGCAGACTGGAAACACCATATATTTT.

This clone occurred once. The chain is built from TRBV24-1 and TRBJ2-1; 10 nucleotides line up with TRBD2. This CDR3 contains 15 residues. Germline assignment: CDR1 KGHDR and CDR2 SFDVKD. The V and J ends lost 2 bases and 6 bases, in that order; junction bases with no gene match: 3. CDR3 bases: TGTGCCACCAGTGATTCTAGCGGGAGACGCAATGAGCAGTTCTTC. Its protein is CATSDSSGRRNEQFF.

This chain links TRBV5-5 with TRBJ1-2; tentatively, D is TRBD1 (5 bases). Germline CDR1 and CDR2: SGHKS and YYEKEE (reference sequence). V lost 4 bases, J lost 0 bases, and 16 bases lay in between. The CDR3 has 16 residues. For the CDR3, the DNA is TGTGCCAGCAGCCTACAGGTTACCAGAGCTAACTATGGCTACACCTTC. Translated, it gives CASSLQVTRANYGYTF.

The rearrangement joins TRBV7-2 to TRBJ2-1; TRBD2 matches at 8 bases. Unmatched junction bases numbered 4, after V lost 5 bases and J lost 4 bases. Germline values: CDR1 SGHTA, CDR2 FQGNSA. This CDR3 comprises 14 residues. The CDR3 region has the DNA TGTGCCAGCAGCCTTAGCGGGGCTTACAATGAGCAGTTCTTC. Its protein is CASSLSGAYNEQFF.

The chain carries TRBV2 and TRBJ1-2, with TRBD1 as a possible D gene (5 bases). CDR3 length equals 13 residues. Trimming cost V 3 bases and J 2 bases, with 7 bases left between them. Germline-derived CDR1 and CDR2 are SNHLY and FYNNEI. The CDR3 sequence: CASSDRTNYGYTF. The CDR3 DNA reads TGTGCCAGCAGTGATAGGACAAACTATGGCTACACCTTC. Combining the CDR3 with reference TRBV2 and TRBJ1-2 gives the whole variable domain EPEVTQTPSHQVTQMGQEVILRCVPISNHLYFYWYRQILGQKVEFLVSFYNNEISEKSEIFDDQFSVERPDGSNFTLKIRSTKLEDSAMYFCASSDRTNYGYTFGSGTRLTVV.

DNA of the CDR3: TGCGCCAGCAGCGGCGGGAGGGCAAACGAGCAGTACTTC. This sequence encodes CASSGGRANEQYF. This chain connects TRBV5-1 to TRBJ2-7, with 9 bases identical to TRBD2. The J segment lost 5 bases and the V segment lost 4 bases, leaving 4 bases of the junction unmatched. The CDR3 runs 13 residues. Germline V gene data show CDR1 as SGHRS and CDR2 as YFSETQ.

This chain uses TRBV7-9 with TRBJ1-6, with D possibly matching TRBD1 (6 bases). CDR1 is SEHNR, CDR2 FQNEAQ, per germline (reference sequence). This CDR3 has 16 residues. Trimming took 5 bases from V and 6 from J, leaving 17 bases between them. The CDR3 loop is CASSLKQGDGNSPLHF. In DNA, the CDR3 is TGTGCCAGCAGCCTAAAACAGGGTGACGGTAATTCACCCCTCCACTTT.

The CDR3 region is CASKPQDRGRGSPLHF. The CDR3 DNA reads as TGTGCCAGTAAGCCACAGGACAGGGGGCGCGGTTCACCCCTCCACTTT. The rearrangement joins TRBV19 to TRBJ1-6; 11 bases align to TRBD1. V shed 7 bases, J shed 9 bases, and the junction held 11 bases outside the gene matches. Germline lookup yields CDR1 LNHDA and CDR2 SQIVND (reference sequence). CDR3 size: 16 residues. Full variable domain (rest looked up from reference TRBV19 and TRBJ1-6): DGGITQSPKYLFRKEGQNVTLSCEQNLNHDAMYWYRQDPGQGLRLIYYSQIVNDFQKGDIAEGYSVSREKKESFPLTVTSAQKNPTAFYLCASKPQDRGRGSPLHFGNGTRLTVT.

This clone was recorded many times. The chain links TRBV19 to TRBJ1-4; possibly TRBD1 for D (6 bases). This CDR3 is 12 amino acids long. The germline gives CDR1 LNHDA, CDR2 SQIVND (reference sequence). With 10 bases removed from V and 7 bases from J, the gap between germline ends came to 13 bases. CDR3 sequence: CATQGRGEKLFF. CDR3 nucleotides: TGTGCCACCCAGGGGAGAGGTGAAAAACTGTTTTTT.

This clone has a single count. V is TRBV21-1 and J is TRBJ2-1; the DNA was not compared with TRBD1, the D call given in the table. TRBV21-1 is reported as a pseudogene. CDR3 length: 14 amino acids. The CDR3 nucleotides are TGTGCCATCAACCGGGACAGGGGAGCTGATGAGCAGTTCTTC. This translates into CAINRDRGADEQFF.

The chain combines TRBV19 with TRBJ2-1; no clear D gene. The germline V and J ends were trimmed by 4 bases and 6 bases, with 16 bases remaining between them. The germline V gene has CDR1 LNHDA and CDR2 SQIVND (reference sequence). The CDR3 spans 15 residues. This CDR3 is CASSRGFSDANEQFF. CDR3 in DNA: TGTGCCAGTAGTAGAGGATTTTCCGACGCCAATGAGCAGTTCTTC.

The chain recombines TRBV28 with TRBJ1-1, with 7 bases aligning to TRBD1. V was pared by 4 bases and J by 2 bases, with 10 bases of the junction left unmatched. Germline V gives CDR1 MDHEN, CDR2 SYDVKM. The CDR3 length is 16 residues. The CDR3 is CASSSQLKGANTEAFF. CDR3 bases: TGTGCCAGCAGTTCCCAATTAAAGGGGGCTAACACTGAAGCTTTCTTT.

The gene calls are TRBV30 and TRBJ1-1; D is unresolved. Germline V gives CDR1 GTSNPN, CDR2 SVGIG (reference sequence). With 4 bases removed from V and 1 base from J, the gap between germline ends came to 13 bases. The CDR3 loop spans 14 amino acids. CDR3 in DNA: TGTGCCTGGAAAGGTTCCGGGTGGAACACTGAAGCTTTCTTT. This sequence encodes CAWKGSGWNTEAFF.

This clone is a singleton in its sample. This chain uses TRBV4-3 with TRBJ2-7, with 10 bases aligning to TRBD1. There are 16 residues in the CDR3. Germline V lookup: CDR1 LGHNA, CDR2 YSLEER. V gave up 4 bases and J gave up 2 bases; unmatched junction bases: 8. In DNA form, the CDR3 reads TGCGCCAGCAGCCTCGGGACAGGGGATAGGGCCTACGAGCAGTACTTC. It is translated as CASSLGTGDRAYEQYF.

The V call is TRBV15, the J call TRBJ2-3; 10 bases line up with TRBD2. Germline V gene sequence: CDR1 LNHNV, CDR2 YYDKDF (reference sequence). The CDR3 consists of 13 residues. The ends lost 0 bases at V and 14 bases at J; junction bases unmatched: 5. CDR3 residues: CATSRDLAGVPYF. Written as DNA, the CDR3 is TGTGCCACCAGCAGAGATCTAGCGGGAGTTCCGTATTTT.